This TCR beta chain emerged from a study of blood T cell repertoires in COVID-19. Using immunoSEQ multiplex PCR, the repertoire was profiled, and TCRdb retains in-frame clones only, with some absent. The data show about 19,000 clones, over 80% seen once. V lost 3 bases and J 4 bases, leaving 15 bases between the germline ends. This CDR3 contains 15 residues. The germline gives CDR1 SGHAT, CDR2 FQNNGV. Input material: peripheral blood. The source is a human donor in a cohort sampled during active COVID-19. The chain has TRBV11-2 and TRBJ1-2, with D perhaps TRBD1 (5 bases). CDR3 sequence: CASSFTGESAYGYTF. DNA of the CDR3: TGTGCCAGCAGCTTTACAGGCGAGTCCGCCTATGGCTACACCTTC.